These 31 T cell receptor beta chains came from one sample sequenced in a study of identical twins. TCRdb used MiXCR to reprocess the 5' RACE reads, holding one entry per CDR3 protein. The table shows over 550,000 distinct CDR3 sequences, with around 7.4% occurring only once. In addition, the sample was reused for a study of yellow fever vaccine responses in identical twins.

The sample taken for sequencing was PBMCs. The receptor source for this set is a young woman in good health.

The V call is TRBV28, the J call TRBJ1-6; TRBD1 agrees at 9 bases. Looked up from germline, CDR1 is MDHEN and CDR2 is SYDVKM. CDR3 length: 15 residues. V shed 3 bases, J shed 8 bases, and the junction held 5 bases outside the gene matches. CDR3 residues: CASSLRTGDYSPLHF. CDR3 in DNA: TGTGCCAGCAGTTTGAGGACAGGGGATTATTCACCCCTCCACTTT. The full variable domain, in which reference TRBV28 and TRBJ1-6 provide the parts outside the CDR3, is DVKVTQSSRYLVKRTGEKVFLECVQDMDHENMFWYRQDPGLGLRLIYFSYDVKMKEKGDIPEGYSVSREKKERFSLILESASTNQTSMYLCASSLRTGDYSPLHFGNGTRLTVT.

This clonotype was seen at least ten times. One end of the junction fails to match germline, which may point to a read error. CDR3 sequence reads: CASSPGQGSDTQYF. Written as DNA, the CDR3 is TGCGCCAGCAGCCCGGGACAGGGCTCAGATACGCAGTATTTT. This rearrangement joins TRBV12-3 or TRBV12-4 to TRBJ2-3, with 9 bases fitting TRBD1. The CDR3 totals 14 residues.

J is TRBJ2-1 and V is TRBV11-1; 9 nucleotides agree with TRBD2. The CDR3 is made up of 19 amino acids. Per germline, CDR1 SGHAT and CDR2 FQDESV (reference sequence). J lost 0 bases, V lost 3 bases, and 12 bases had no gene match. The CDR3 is CASSLGLAGNLSSYNEQFF. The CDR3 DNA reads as TGTGCCAGCAGCTTGGGCCTAGCGGGGAACCTGAGCTCCTACAATGAGCAGTTCTTC. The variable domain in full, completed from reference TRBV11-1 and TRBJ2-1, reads EAEVAQSPRYKITEKSQAVAFWCDPISGHATLYWYRQILGQGPELLVQFQDESVVDDSQLPKDRFSAERLKGVDSTLKIQPAELGDSAMYLCASSLGLAGNLSSYNEQFFGPGTRLTVL.

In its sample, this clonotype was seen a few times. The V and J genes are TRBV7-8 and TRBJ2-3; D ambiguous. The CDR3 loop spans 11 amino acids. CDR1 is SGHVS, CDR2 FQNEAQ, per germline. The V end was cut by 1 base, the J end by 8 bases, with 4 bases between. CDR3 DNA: TGTGCCAGCAGCTTAGTCAGTACGCAGTATTTT. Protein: CASSLVSTQYF.

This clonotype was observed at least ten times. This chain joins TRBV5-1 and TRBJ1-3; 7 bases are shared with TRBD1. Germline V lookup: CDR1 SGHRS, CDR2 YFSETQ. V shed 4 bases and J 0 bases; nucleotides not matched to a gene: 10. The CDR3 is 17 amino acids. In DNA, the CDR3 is TGCGCCAGCAGCGGCGGGACAGCCGGTGACTCTGGAAACACCATATATTTT. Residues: CASSGGTAGDSGNTIYF.

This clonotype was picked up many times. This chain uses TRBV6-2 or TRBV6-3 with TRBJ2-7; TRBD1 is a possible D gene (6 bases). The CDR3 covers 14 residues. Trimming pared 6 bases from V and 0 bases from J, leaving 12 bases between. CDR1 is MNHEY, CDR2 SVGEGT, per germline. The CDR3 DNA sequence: TGTGCCAGCAGGGACGGACAGAGCTCCTACGAGCAGTACGTC. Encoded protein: CASRDGQSSYEQYV.

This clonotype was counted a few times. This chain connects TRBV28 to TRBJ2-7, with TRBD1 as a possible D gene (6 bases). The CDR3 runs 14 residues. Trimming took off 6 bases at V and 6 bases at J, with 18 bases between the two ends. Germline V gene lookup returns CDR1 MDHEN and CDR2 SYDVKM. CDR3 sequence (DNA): TGTGCCAGCAGCCCCCCGGCGACAGGCGTCGAGCAGTACGTC. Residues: CASSPPATGVEQYV.

CDR3 in DNA: TGTGCCAGCAGCCCATCAAATAAAATAGCGGGTCACGCGCAGTTCTTC. It encodes CASSPSNKIAGHAQFF. V usage is TRBV7-3 and J usage is TRBJ2-1, with 7 positions matching TRBD2. CDR1 and CDR2 (germline): SGHTA, FQGTGA. Germline trimming cut 5 bases from V and 12 bases from J; bases unmatched to any gene: 19. The length of the CDR3 is 16 residues. The entire variable domain, with the rest obtained from reference TRBV7-3 and TRBJ2-1, is as follows: GAGVSQTPSNKVTEKGKYVELRCDPISGHTALYWYRQSLGQGPEFLIYFQGTGAADDSGLPNDRFFAVRPEGSVSTLKIQRTERGDSAVYLCASSPSNKIAGHAQFFGPGTRLTVL.

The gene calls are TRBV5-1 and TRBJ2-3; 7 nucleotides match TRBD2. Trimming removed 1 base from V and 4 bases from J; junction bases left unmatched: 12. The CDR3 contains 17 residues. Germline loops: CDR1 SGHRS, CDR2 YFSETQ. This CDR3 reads CASSLPGGSGAADTQYF. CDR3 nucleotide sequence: TGCGCCAGCAGCTTGCCTGGGGGGAGCGGGGCGGCAGATACGCAGTATTTT.

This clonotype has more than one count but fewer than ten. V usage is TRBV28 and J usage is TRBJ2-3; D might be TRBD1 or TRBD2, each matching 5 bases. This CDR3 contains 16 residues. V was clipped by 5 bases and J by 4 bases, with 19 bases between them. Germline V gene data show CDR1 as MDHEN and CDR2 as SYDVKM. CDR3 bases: TGTGCCAGCAGTCCCGCCGGGGCACTTGGTGCAGATACGCAGTATTTT. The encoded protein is CASSPAGALGADTQYF.

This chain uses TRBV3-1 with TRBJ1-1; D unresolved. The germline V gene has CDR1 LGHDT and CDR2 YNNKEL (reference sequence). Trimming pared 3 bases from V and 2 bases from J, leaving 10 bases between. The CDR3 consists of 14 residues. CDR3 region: CASSQGLPNTEAFF. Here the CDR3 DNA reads TGTGCCAGCAGCCAGGGTCTGCCTAACACTGAAGCTTTCTTT.

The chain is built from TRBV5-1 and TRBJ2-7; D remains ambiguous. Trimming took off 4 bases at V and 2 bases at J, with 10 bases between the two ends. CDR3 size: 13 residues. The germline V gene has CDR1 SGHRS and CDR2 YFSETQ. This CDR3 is CASSTGSTYEQYF. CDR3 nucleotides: TGCGCCAGCAGCACGGGTTCCACCTACGAGCAGTACTTC.

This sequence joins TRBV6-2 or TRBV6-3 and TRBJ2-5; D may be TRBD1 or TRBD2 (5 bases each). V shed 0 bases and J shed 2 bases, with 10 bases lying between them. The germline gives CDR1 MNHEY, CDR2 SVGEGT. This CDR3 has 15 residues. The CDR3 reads CASSYSRGRQETQYF. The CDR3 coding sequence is TGTGCCAGCAGTTACTCGAGGGGTAGACAAGAGACCCAGTACTTC.

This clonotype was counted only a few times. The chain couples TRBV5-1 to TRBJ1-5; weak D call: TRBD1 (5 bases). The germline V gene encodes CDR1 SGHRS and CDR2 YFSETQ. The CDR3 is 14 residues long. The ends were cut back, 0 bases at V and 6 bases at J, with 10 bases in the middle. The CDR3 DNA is TGCGCCAGCAGCTTGGCAGGGACCGGTCAGCCCCAGCATTTT. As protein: CASSLAGTGQPQHF.

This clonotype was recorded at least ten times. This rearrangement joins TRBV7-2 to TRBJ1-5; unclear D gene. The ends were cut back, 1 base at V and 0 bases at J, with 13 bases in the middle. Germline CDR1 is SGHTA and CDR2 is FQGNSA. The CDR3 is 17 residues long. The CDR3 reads CASSLELMPYSNQPQHF. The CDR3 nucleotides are TGTGCCAGCAGCTTAGAGCTGATGCCTTATAGCAATCAGCCCCAGCATTTT.

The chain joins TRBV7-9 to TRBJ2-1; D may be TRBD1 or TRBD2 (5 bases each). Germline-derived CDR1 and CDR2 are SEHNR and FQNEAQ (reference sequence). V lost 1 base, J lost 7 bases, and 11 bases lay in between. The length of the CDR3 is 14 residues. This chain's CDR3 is CASSLEGTANEQFF. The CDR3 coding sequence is TGTGCCAGCAGCTTAGAGGGGACGGCGAATGAGCAGTTCTTC.

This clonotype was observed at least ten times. CDR3 region: CASAPGTGGYQETQYF. The CDR3 region has the DNA TGCGCCAGCGCCCCAGGCACAGGGGGATACCAAGAGACCCAGTACTTC. This chain uses TRBV5-1 with TRBJ2-5; 8 nucleotides align to TRBD1. CDR1 is SGHRS, CDR2 YFSETQ, per germline. V lost 7 bases to trimming and J lost 0 bases; unmatched junction nucleotides: 11. The CDR3 loop spans 16 amino acids.

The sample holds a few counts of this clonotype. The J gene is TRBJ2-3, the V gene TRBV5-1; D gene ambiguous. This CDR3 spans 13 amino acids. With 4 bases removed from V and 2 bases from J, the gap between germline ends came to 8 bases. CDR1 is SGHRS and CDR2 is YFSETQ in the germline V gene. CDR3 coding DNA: TGCGCCAGCAGCATTGACTCCACAGATACGCAGTATTTT. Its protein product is CASSIDSTDTQYF.

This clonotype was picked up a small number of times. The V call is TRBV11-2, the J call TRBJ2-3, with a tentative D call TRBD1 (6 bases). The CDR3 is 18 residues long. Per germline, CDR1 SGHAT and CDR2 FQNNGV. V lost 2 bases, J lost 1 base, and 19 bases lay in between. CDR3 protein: CASSLRSPGQSGTDTQYF. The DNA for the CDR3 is TGTGCCAGCAGCTTAAGGAGCCCCGGACAGTCGGGCACAGATACGCAGTATTTT. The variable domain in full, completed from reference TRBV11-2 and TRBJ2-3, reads EAGVAQSPRYKIIEKRQSVAFWCNPISGHATLYWYQQILGQGPKLLIQFQNNGVVDDSQLPKDRFSAERLKGVDSTLKIQPAKLEDSAVYLCASSLRSPGQSGTDTQYFGPGTRLTVL.

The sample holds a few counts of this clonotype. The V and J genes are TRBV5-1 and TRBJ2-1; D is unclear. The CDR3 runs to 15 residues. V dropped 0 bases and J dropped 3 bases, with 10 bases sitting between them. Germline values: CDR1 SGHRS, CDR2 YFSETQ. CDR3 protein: CASSLAQVYYNEQFF. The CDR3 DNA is TGCGCCAGCAGCTTGGCCCAGGTGTACTACAATGAGCAGTTCTTC.

In DNA, the CDR3 is TGCAGTGCTAGAGGGGGGAAAGCCTACGAGCAGTACTTC. Translated, it gives CSARGGKAYEQYF. The rearrangement links TRBV20-1 to TRBJ2-7; D tentatively fits TRBD1 or TRBD2 (5 bases each). This CDR3 comprises 13 residues. CDR1 is DFQATT, CDR2 SNEGSKA, per germline (reference sequence). Between the trimmed V and J ends, which lost 1 base and 2 bases, there was a span of 9 bases.

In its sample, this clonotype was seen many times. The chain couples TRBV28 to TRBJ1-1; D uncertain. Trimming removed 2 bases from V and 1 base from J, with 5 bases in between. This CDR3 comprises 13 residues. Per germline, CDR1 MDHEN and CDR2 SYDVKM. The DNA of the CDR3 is TGTGCCAGCAGTTTAGAACCGAACACTGAAGCTTTCTTT. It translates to CASSLEPNTEAFF.

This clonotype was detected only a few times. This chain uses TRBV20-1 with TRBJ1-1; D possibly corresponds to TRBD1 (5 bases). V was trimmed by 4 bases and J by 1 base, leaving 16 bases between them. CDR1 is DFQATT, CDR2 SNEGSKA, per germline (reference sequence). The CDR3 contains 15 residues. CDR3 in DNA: TGCAGTGCTACCCCTGGGACGGTGCCGAACACTGAAGCTTTCTTT. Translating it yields CSATPGTVPNTEAFF.

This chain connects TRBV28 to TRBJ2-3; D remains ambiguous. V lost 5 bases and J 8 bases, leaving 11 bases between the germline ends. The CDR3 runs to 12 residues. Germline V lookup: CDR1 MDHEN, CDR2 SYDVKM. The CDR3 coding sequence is TGTGCCAGCAGTGGTCGCCTGGGTACGCAGTATTTT. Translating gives CASSGRLGTQYF.

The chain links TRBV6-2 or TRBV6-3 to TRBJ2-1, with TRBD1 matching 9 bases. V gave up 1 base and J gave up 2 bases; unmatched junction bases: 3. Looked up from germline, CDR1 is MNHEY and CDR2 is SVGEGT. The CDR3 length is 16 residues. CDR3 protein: CASSYFGQGPYNEQFF. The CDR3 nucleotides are TGTGCCAGCAGTTACTTTGGACAGGGGCCCTACAATGAGCAGTTCTTC.

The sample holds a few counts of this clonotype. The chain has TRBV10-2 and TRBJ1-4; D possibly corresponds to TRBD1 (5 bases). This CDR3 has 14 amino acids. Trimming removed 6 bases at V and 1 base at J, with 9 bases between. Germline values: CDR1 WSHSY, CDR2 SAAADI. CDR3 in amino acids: CASRTGGTNEKLFF. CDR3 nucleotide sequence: TGCGCCAGCAGAACAGGCGGAACTAATGAAAAACTGTTTTTT.

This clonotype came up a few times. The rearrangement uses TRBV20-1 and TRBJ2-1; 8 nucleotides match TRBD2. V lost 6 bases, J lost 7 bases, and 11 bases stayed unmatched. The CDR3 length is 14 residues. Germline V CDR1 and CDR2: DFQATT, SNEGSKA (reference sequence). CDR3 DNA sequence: TGCAGTGCAACTATTCGGGGGGGCCGGAATGAGCAGTTCTTC. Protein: CSATIRGGRNEQFF.

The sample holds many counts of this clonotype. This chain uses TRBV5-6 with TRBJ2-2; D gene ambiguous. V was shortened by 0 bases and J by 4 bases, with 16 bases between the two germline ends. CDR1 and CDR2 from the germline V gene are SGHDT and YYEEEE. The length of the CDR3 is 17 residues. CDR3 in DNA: TGTGCCAGCAGCTTGGGAATTGCTCCCAGGCCCACCGGGGAGCTGTTTTTT. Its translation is CASSLGIAPRPTGELFF.

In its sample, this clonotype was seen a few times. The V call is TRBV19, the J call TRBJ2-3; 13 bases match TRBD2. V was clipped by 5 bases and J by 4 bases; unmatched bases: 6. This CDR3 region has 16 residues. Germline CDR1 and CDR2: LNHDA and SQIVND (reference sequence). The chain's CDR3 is CASSPSTSGRSDTQYF. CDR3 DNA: TGTGCCAGTAGTCCATCGACTAGCGGGAGGTCAGATACGCAGTATTTT.

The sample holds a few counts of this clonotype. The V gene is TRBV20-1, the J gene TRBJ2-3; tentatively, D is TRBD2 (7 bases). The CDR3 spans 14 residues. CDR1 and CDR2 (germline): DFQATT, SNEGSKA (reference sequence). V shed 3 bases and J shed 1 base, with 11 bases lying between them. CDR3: CSASSGGRTDTQYF. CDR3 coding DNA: TGCAGTGCTAGCTCCGGGGGGCGCACAGATACGCAGTATTTT.

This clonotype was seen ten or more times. The DNA for the CDR3 is TGTGCCAGCAGCTTAGACGATAGAATGAGCAATGAGCAGTTCTTC. It is translated as CASSLDDRMSNEQFF. This chain links TRBV7-9 with TRBJ2-1; D uncertain. CDR3 length: 15 amino acids. Trimming stripped 1 base from V and 6 bases from J, with 13 bases between. The germline gives CDR1 SEHNR, CDR2 FQNEAQ (reference sequence).